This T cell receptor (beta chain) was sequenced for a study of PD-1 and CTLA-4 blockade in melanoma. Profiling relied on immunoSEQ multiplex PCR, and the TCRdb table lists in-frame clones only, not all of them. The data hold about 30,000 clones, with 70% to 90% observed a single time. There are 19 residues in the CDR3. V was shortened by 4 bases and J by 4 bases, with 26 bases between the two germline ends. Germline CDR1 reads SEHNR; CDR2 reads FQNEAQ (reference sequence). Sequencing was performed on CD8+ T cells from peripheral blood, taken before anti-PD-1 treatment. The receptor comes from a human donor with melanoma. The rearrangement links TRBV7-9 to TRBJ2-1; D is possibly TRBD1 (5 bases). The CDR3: CASSSTDASSSKGYNEQFF. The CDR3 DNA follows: TGTGCCAGCAGCTCGACCGACGCGAGCTCCTCAAAGGGGTACAATGAGCAGTTCTTC. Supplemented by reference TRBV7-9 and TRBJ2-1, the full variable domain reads DTGVSQNPRHKITKRGQNVTFRCDPISEHNRLYWYRQTLGQGPEFLTYFQNEAQLEKSRLLSDRFSAERPKGSFSTLEIQRTEQGDSAMYLCASSSTDASSSKGYNEQFFGPGTRLTVL.